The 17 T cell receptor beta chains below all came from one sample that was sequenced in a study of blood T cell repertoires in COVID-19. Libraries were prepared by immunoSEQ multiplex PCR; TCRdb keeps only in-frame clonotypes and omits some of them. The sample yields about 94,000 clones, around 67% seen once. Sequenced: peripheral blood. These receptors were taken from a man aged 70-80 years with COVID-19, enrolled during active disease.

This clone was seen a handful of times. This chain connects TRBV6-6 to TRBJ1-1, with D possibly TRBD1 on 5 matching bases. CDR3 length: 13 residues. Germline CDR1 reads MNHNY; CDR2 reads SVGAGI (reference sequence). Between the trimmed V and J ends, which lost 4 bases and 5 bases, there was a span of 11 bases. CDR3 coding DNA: TGTGCCAGCAGTTGGGGCCGGGGGACTGAAGCTTTCTTT. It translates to CASSWGRGTEAFF.

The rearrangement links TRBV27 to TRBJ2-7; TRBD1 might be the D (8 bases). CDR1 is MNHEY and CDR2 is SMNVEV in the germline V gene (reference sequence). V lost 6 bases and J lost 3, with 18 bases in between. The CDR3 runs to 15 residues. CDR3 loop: CASRGGTGLIYEQYF. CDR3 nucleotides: TGTGCCAGCAGGGGGGGGACAGGCCTGATCTACGAGCAGTACTTC.

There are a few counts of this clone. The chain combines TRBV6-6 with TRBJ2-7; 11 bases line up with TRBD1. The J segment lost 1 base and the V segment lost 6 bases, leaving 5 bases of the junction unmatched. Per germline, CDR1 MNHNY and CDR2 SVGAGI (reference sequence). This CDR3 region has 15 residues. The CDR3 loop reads CASRAGQGASYEQYF. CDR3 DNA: TGTGCCAGCAGAGCCGGACAGGGGGCATCCTACGAGCAGTACTTC.

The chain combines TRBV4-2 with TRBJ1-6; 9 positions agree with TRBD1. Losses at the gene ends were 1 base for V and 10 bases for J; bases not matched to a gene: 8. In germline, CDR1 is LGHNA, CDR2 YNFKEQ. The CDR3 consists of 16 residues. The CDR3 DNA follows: TGTGCCAGCAGCCAAGGGGACAGGGTTATCCTATCACCCCTCCACTTT. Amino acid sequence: CASSQGDRVILSPLHF.

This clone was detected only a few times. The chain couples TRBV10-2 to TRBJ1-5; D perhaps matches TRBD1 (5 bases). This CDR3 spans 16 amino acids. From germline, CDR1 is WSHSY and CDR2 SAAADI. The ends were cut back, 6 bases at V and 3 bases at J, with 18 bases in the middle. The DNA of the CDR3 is TGCGCCAGCAGGGGGGGGGTCCGAGATTCCAATCAGCCCCAGCATTTT. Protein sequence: CASRGGVRDSNQPQHF.

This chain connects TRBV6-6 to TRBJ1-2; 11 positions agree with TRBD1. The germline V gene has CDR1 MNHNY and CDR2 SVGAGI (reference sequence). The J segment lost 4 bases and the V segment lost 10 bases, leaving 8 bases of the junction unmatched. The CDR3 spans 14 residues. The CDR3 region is CANIGTGGSYGYTF. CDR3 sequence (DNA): TGTGCCAACATAGGGACAGGGGGTAGCTATGGCTACACCTTC.

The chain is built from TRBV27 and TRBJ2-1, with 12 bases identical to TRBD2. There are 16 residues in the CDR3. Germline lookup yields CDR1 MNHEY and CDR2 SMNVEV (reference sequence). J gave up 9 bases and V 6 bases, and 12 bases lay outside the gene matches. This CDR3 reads CASSQRLAGGRVEQFF. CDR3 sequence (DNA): TGTGCCAGCAGCCAACGGCTAGCGGGAGGGCGGGTTGAGCAGTTCTTC.

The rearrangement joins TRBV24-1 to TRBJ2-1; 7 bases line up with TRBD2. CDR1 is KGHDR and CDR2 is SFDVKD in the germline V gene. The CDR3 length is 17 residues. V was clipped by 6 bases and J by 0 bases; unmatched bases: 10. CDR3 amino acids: CATSLGSGLSSYNEQFF. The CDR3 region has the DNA TGTGCCACCAGTTTGGGTAGCGGGCTCAGCTCCTACAATGAGCAGTTCTTC.

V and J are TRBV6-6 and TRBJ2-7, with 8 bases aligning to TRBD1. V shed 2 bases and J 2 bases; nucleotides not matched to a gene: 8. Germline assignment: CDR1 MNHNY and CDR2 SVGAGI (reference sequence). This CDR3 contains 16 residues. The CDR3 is CASSYPTGAGPYEQYF. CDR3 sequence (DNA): TGTGCCAGCAGTTACCCGACAGGGGCCGGCCCCTACGAGCAGTACTTC.

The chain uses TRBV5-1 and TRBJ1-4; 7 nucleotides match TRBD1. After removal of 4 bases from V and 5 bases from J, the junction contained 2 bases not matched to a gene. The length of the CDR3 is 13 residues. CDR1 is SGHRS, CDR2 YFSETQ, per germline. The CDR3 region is CASSTGQNEKLFF. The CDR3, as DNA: TGCGCCAGCAGCACGGGACAGAATGAAAAACTGTTTTTT.

CDR3 protein: CASSLGTGDTYEQYF. CDR3 sequence (DNA): TGTGCCAGCTCACTAGGGACAGGAGACACCTACGAGCAGTACTTC. This chain uses TRBV18 with TRBJ2-7; 8 bases align to TRBD1. Trimming took 4 bases from V and 2 from J; bases not matched to a gene: 7. The CDR3 sequence is 15 residues long. Germline V gene sequence: CDR1 KGHSH, CDR2 LQKENI.

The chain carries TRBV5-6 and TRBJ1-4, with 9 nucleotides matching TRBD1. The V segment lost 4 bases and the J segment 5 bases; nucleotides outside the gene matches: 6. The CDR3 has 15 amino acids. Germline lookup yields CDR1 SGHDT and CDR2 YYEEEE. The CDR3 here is CASSPTGTGNEKLFF. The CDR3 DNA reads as TGTGCCAGCAGCCCAACCGGGACAGGGAATGAAAAACTGTTTTTT.

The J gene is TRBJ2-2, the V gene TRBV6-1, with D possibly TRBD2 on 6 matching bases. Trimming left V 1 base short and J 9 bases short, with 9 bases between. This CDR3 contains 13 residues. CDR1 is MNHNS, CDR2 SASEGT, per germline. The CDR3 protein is CASSEVAAWELFF. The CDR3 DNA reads TGTGCCAGCAGTGAAGTAGCGGCGTGGGAGCTGTTTTTT.

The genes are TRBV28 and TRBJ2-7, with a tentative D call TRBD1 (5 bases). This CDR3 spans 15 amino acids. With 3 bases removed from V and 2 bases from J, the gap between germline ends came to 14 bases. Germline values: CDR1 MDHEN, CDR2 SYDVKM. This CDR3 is CASSFANVQAYEQYF. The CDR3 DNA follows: TGTGCCAGCAGTTTTGCGAACGTACAGGCCTACGAGCAGTACTTC.

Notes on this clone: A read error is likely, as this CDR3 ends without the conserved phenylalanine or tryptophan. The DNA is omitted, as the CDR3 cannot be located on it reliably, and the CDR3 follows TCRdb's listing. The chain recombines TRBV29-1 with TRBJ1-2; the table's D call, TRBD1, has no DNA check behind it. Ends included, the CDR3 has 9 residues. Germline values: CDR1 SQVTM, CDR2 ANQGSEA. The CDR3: CSVEESAGL.

The CDR3 nucleotides are TGCGCCAGCAGCCAAGATCTATCACAGGGACGGTATAATTCACCCCTCCACTTT. Translating gives CASSQDLSQGRYNSPLHF. This chain joins TRBV4-3 and TRBJ1-6, with D perhaps TRBD1 (6 bases). CDR1 and CDR2 from the germline V gene are LGHNA and YSLEER. Trimming removed 0 bases at V and 4 bases at J, with 16 bases between. CDR3 length: 18 amino acids.

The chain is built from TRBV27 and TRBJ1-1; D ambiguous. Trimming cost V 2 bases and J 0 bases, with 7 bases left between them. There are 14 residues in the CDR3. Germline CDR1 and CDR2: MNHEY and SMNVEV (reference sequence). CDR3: CASSLGRVNTEAFF. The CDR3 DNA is TGTGCCAGCAGTTTAGGGCGGGTGAACACTGAAGCTTTCTTT.